This T cell receptor beta chain was identified in a study of shared clonotypes between healthy human individuals (TCRdb year 2020). Regarding the study in general: Two women and three men aged 18 to 49 years were included in the cohort. To estimate repertoire size and how much clonotypes are shared between individuals, the study performed deep sequencing of blood TCR repertoires from roughly five healthy adults. Different laboratories and diverse techniques were used to prepare libraries and sequence TCR repertoires, to increase sequencing depth and limit assay-specific biases. Between about 0.9 and 10 billion PBMCs per donor were obtained by leukapheresis. Paper-wide results and their limitations: Sampling was limited to blood, and TCR repertoires in tissue likely differ from TCR repertoires in blood. The small number of donors limited the genetic and exposure-history diversity represented. Based on pairwise subsampling, the degree of clonotype sharing among donors was expected to be affected by sequencing depth.

Counted from cysteine to phenylalanine, this CDR3 has 15 amino acids. Of the read, only the CDR3 DNA is kept; its 45 bases are in frame from base 1. The CDR1 and CDR2 encoded by the germline V gene are ENHRY and SYGVKD. A distance of 10 bases separates the germline ends of V and J, which lose 4 bases and 0 bases respectively. Using the deep immunoSEQ assay, TCR CDR3 regions were amplified from genomic DNA by multiplex PCR. For each cell subset, the extracted genomic DNA was distributed evenly across all wells of several immunoSEQ 96-well plates, and each plate served as one replicate. For unsorted PBMC, 250 to 300 ng of genomic DNA, equivalent to about 30,000 T cell genomes, went into each replicate PCR. Genomic DNA from unsorted PBMC was sequenced over ten immunoSEQ deep assay plates. The purified libraries were quantified using a Qubit 3.0 fluorometer, sized with a Bioanalyzer 2100, and then quantified again using the KAPA Library Quantification kit. Every immunoSEQ 96-well plate was sequenced on a separate single-read 150-cycle Illumina NextSeq 550 flow cell. The authors' analysis ran thus. Because only junctional sequences without quality scores were contained in the immunoSEQ output, filtering matching that applied to full-length reads could not be performed. Sequences were annotated with PyIR, a Python wrapper for IgBLAST v1.9, and V/J genes and CDR3 were assigned using IMGT germline references. Reads were removed for weak V/J assignments (E-value above 1e-6), missing CDR3, stop codons, out-of-frame junctions, or ambiguous translated residues. V3J clonotypes were defined as sequences sharing an identical inferred V gene, J gene, and CDR3 amino acid sequence. The percentage overlap between two repertoires was calculated by dividing the number of shared unique clonotypes by the size of the smaller repertoire. Richness of each repertoire was evaluated using RTK rarefaction, the Chao1 estimator, and Recon v2.1 estimates of unobserved clonotypes. The table comes from immuneACCESS by way of TCRdb, which keeps in-frame sequences with V and J called. Part of the clones is missing from these tables; in studies checked, under half for an unresolved V gene and the rest for unknown reasons. V and J calls and clone size follow that table, whereas D and trimming were derived from the DNA. Here the sample has fewer than 500,000 clones; about 80% occur a single time. The ten largest clonotypes hold about 12% of the sample.

With respect to this clone: The specificity of this receptor is unknown. No much larger clone exists at a distance of one base, and base qualities are not known.

The donors were healthy, HIV-negative adults who had no recently reported acute infections or vaccinations. Every donor was a Caucasian adult living in Nashville, Tennessee, USA. For unsorted samples, 75 million to 90 million PBMCs were counted, and genomic DNA was extracted using the QIAamp DNA Blood Mini kit. Blood was obtained by leukapheresis, after which PBMCs were separated by Ficoll-Histopaque density gradient centrifugation and cryopreserved in liquid nitrogen vapor phase. The rearrangement combines TRBV10-3 with TRBJ2-1; the best D guess is TRBD2, with 6 bases matching. This sequence was found in a woman in her forties in good health. Some clones in this sample may be carry-over from other donors' samples. The sample taken for sequencing was PBMCs. The DNA sequence is as follows: TGTGCCATCAGTGGTTACGGGAGCTCCTACAATGAGCAGTTCTTC. Its translation reads: CAISGYGSSYNEQFF.